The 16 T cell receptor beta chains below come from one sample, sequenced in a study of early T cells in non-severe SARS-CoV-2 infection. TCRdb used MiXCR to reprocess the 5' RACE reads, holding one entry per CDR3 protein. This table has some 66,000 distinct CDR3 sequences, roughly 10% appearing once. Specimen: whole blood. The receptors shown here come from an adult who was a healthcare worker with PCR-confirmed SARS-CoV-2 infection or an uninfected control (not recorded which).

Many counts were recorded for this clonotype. CDR3 DNA sequence: TGTGCCAGCTCTAGCGGCCCGAGCACAGATACGCAGTATTTT. Protein: CASSSGPSTDTQYF. The genes are TRBV11-3 and TRBJ2-3, with 7 bases that match TRBD2. CDR1 is SGHNT, CDR2 YENEEA, per germline. Trimming cost V 8 bases and J 0 bases; bases outside gene matches: 5. This CDR3 region has 14 residues.

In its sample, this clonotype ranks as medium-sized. CDR3 sequence (DNA): TGTGCCAGCAGCCGGGGGGCAGCTGGGGCCAACGTCCTGACTTTC. Translation: CASSRGAAGANVLTF. The chain recombines TRBV7-2 with TRBJ2-6; D possibly corresponds to TRBD2 (7 bases). The length of the CDR3 is 15 residues. Germline CDR1 SGHTA, CDR2 FQGNSA. V lost 5 bases to trimming and J lost 2 bases, with 10 bases between them.

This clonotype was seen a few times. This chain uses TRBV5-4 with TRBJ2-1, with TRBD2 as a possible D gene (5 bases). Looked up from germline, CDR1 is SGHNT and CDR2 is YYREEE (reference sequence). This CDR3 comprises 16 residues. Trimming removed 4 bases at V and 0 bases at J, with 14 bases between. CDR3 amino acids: CASSPSTGISYNEQFF. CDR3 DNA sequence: TGTGCCAGCAGCCCTAGTACCGGGATCTCCTACAATGAGCAGTTCTTC.

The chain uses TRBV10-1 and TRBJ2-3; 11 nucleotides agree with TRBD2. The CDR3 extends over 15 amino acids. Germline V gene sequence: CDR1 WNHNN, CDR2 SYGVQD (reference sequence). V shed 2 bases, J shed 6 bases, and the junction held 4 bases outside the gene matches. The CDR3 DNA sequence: TGCGCCAGCAGTGAGACTAGCGGGAGCCCGGATACGCAGTATTTT. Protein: CASSETSGSPDTQYF.

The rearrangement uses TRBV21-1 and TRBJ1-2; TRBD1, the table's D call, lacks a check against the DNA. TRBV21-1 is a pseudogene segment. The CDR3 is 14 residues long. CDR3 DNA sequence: TGTGCCAGCAGCGAGGACAGGGGGCGAAACGGCTACACCTTC. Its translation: CASSEDRGRNGYTF.

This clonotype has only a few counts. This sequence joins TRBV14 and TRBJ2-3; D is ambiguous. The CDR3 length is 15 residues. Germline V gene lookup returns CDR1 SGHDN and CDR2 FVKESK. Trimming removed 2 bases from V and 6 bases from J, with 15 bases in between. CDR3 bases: TGTGCCAGCAGCCAATTTTCGCGAGCAAGGGATACGCAGTATTTT. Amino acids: CASSQFSRARDTQYF.

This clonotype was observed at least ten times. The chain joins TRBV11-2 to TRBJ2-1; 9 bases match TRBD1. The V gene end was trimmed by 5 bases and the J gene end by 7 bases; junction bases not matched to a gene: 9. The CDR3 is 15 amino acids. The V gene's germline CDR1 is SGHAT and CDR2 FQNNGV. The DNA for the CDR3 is TGTGCCAGCAGCCCAATCAGGGACAGGGTGAATGAGCAGTTCTTC. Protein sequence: CASSPIRDRVNEQFF.

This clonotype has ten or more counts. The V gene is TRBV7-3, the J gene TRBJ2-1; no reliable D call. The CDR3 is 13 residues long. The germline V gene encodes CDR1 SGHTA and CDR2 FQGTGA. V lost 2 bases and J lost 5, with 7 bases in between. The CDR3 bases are TGTGCCAGCAGCTTAGGCAGACACAATGAGCAGTTCTTC. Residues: CASSLGRHNEQFF.

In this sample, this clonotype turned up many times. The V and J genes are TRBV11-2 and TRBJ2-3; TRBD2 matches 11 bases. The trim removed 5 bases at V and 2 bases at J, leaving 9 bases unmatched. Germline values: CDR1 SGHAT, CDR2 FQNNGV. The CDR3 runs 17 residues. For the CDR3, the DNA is TGTGCCAGCAGCCCAACTAGCGGGAGTCGGGACACAGATACGCAGTATTTT. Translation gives CASSPTSGSRDTDTQYF.

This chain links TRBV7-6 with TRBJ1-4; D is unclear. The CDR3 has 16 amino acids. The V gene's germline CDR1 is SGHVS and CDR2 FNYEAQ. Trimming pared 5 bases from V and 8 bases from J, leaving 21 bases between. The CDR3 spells CASSPTTGPGEEKLFF. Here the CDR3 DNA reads TGTGCCAGCAGCCCTACTACCGGGCCTGGAGAAGAAAAACTGTTTTTT.

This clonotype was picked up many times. CDR3 coding DNA: TGTGCCAGCAGCCAAGAGGGACAGGGGGCTTCCTACGAGCAGTACTTC. Its translation is CASSQEGQGASYEQYF. The chain couples TRBV4-2 to TRBJ2-7, with 12 positions matching TRBD1. The length of the CDR3 is 16 residues. The germline gives CDR1 LGHNA, CDR2 YNFKEQ. J was trimmed by 1 base and V by 0 bases; bases with no gene match: 1.

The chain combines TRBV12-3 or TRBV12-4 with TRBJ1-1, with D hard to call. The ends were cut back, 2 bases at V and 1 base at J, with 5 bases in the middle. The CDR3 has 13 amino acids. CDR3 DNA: TGTGCCAGCAGTTTAAGGGAGAACACTGAAGCTTTCTTT. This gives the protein CASSLRENTEAFF.

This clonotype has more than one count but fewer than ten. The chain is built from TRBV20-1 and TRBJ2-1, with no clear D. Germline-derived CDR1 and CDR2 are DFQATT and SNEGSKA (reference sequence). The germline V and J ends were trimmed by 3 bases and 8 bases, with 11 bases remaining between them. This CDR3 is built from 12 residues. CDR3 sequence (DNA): TGCAGTGCTAGGCCCCAGGCAGATGAGCAGTTCTTC. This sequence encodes CSARPQADEQFF.

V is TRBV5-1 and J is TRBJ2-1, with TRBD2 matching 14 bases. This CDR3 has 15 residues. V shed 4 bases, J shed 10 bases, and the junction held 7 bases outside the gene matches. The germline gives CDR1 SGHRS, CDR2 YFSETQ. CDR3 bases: TGCGCCAGCAGCCCGGGACTAGCGGGAGTTCGGGAGCAGTTCTTC. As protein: CASSPGLAGVREQFF.

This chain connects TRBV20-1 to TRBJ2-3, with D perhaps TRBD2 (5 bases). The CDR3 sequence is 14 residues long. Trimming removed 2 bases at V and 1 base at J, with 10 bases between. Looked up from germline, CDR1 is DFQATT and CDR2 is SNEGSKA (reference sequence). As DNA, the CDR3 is TGCAGTGCTAGAACTAGGCTAGGCACAGATACGCAGTATTTT. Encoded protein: CSARTRLGTDTQYF.

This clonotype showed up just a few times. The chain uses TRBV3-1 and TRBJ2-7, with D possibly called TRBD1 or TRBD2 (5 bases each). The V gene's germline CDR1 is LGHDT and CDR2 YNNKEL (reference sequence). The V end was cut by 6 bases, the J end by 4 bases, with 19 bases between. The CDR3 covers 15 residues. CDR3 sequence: CASRGLSVEGYEQYF. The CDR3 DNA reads TGTGCCAGCAGGGGGCTTAGCGTTGAGGGGTACGAGCAGTACTTC.